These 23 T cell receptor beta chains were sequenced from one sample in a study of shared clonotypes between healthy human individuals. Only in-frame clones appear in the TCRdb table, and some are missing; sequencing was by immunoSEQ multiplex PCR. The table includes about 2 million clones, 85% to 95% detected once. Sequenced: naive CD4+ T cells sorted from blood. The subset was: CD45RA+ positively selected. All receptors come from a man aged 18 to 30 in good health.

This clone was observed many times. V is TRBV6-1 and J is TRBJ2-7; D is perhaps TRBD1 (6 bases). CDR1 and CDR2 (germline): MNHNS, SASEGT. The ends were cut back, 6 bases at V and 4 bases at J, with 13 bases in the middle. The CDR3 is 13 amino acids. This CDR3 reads CASRPPGVYEQYF. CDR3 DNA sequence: TGTGCCAGCAGGCCCCCAGGGGTGTACGAGCAGTACTTC.

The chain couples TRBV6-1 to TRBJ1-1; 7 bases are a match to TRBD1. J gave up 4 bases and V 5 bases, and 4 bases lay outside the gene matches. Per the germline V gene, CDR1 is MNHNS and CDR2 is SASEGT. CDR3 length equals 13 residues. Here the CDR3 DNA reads TGTGCCAGCAGTCTTGACAGGGCCACTGAAGCTTTCTTT. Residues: CASSLDRATEAFF.

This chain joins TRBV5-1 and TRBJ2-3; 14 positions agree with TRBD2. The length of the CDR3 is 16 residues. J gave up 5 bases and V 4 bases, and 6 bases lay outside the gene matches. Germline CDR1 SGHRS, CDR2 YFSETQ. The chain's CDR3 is CASSEGTSGSGDTQYF. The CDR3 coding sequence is TGCGCCAGCAGCGAAGGGACTAGCGGGAGTGGAGATACGCAGTATTTT.

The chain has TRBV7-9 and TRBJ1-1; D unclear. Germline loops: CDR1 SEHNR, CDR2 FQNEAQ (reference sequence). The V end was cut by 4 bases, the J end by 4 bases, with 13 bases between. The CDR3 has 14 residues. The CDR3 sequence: CASSSPQGFTEAFF. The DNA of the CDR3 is TGTGCCAGCAGCTCTCCGCAAGGGTTCACTGAAGCTTTCTTT.

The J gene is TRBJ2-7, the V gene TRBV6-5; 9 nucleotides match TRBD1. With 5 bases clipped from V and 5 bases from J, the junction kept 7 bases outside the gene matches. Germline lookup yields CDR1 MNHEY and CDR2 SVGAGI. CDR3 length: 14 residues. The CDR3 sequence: CASSLQGALDEQYF. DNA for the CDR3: TGTGCCAGCAGTCTACAGGGGGCTTTGGACGAGCAGTACTTC.

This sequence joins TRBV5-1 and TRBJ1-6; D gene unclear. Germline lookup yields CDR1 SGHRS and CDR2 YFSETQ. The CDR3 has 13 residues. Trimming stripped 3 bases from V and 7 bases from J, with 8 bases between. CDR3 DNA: TGCGCCAGCAGCTCTGGGGAGAATTCACCCCTCCACTTT. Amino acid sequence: CASSSGENSPLHF.

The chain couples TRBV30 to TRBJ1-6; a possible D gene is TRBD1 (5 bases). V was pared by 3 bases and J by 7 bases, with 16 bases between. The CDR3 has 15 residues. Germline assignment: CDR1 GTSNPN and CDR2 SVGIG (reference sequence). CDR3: CAWSLSGTQNSPLHF. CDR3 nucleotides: TGTGCCTGGAGCCTTTCCGGGACGCAAAATTCACCCCTCCACTTT.

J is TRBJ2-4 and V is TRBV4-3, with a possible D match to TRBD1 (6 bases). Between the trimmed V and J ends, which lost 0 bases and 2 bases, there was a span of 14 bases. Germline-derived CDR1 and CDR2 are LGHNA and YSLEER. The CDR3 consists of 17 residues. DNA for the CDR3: TGCGCCAGCAGCCAAGAAGGCCTAGGGGGTACCAAAAACATTCAGTACTTC. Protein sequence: CASSQEGLGGTKNIQYF.

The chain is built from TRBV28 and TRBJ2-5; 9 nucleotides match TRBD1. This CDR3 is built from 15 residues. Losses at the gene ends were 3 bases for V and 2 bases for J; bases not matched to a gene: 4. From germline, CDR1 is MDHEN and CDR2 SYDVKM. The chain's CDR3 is CASSFRDRAQETQYF. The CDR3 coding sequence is TGTGCCAGCAGTTTCCGGGACAGGGCGCAAGAGACCCAGTACTTC. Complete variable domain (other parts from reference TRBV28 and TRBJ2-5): DVKVTQSSRYLVKRTGEKVFLECVQDMDHENMFWYRQDPGLGLRLIYFSYDVKMKEKGDIPEGYSVSREKKERFSLILESASTNQTSMYLCASSFRDRAQETQYFGPGTRLLVL.

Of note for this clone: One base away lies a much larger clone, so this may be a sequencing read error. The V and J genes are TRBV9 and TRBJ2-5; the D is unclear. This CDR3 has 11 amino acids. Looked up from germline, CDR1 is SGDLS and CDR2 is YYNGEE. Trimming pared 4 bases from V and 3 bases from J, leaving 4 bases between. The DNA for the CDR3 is TGTGCCAGCAGCTTAGAAGAGACCCAGTACTTC. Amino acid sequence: CASSLEETQYF.

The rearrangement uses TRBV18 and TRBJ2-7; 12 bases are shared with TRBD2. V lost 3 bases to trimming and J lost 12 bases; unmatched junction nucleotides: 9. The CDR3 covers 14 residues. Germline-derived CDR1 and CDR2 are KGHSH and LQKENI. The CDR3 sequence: CASSPFMTSGSPYF. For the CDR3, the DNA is TGTGCCAGCTCACCCTTTATGACTAGCGGGAGTCCGTACTTC.

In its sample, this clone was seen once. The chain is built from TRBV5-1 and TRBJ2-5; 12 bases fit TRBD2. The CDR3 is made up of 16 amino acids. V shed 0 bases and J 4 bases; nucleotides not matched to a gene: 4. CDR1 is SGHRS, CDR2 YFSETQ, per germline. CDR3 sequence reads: CASSLGTSGEGETQYF. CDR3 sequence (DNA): TGCGCCAGCAGCTTGGGGACTAGCGGGGAGGGAGAGACCCAGTACTTC.

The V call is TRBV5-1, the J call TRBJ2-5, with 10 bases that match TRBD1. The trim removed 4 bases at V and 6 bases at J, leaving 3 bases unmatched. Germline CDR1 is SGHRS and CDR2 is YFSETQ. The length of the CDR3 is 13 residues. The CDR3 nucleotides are TGCGCCAGCAGCCGGGACAGGGGAAAGACCCAGTACTTC. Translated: CASSRDRGKTQYF.

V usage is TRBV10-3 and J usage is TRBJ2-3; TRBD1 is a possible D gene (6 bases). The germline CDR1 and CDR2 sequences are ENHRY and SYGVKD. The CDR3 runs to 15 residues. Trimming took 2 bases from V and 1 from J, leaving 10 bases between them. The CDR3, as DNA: TGTGCCATCAGTGAGGCAGGGGCTCGCACAGATACGCAGTATTTT. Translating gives CAISEAGARTDTQYF.

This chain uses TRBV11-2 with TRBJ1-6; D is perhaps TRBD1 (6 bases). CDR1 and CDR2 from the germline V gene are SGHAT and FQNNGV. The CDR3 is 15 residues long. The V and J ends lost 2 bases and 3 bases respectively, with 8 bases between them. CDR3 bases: TGTGCCAGCAGCTTACAACAGGGCTATAATTCACCCCTCCACTTT. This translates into CASSLQQGYNSPLHF.

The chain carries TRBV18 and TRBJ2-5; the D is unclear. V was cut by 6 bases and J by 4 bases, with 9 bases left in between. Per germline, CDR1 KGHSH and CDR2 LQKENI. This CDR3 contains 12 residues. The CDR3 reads CASSFSRETQYF. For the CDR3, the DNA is TGTGCCAGCTCCTTTAGCAGAGAGACCCAGTACTTC.

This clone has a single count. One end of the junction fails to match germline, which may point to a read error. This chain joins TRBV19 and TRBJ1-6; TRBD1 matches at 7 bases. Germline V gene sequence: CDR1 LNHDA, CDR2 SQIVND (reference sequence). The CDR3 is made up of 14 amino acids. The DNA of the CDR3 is TGTGCCTGTAGTGGGGCAGGGGGTCATTCACCCCTCCACTTT. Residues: CACSGAGGHSPLHF.

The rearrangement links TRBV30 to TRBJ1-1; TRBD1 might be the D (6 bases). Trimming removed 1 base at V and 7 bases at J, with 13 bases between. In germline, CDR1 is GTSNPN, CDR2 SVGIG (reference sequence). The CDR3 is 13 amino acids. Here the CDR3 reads CAWSAQTGIEAFF. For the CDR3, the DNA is TGTGCCTGGAGTGCCCAGACAGGAATTGAAGCTTTCTTT. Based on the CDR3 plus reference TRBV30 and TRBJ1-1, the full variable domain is SQTIHQWPATLVQPVGSPLSLECTVEGTSNPNLYWYRQAAGRGLQLLFYSVGIGQISSEVPQNLSASRPQDRQFILSSKKLLLSDSGFYLCAWSAQTGIEAFFGQGTRLTVV.

The CDR3 protein is CASSEWPAQGSRDTGELFF. The DNA of the CDR3 is TGTGCCAGCAGTGAATGGCCGGCCCAGGGGTCCCGGGACACCGGGGAGCTGTTTTTT. This chain joins TRBV6-4 and TRBJ2-2, with a weak D call TRBD1 (6 bases). The germline V gene has CDR1 MRHNA and CDR2 SNTAGT. Trimming shortened V by 3 bases and J by 3 bases, and 23 bases separated the two germline ends. CDR3 length equals 19 residues.

The CDR3 DNA is TGTGCCAGTATGCGCGACAGGGCTGGGGCCAACGTCCTGACTTTC. Translating it yields CASMRDRAGANVLTF. The chain has TRBV19 and TRBJ2-6, with TRBD1 identical over 7 bases. Germline V gives CDR1 LNHDA, CDR2 SQIVND (reference sequence). The CDR3 is made up of 15 amino acids. Trimming at V came to 7 bases and at J to 2 bases, leaving 5 bases not matched to a gene.

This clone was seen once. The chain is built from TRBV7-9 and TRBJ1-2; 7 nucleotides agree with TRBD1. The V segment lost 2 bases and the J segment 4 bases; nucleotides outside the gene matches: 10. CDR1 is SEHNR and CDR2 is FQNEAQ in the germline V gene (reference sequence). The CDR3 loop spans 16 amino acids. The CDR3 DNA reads TGTGCCAGCAGCTTAAATCTAGACAGGGTCGGCTATGGCTACACCTTC. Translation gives CASSLNLDRVGYGYTF.

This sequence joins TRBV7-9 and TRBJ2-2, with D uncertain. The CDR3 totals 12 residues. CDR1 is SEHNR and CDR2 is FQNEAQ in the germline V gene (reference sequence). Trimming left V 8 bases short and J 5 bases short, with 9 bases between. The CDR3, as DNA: TGTGCCAGCGGTTTGTGGACCGGGGAGCTGTTTTTT. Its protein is CASGLWTGELFF. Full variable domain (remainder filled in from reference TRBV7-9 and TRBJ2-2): DTGVSQNPRHKITKRGQNVTFRCDPISEHNRLYWYRQTLGQGPEFLTYFQNEAQLEKSRLLSDRFSAERPKGSFSTLEIQRTEQGDSAMYLCASGLWTGELFFGEGSRLTVL.

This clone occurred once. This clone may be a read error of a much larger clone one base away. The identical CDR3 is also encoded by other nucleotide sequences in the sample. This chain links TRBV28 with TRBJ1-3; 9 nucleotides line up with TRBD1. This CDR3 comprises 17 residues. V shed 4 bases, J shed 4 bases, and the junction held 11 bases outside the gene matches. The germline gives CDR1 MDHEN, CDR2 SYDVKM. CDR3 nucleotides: TGTGCCAGCAGTTGGACTTACAGGGGGCCAAGCGGAAACACCATATATTTT. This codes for CASSWTYRGPSGNTIYF.